This T cell receptor (beta chain) is drawn from a study of T cells after yellow fever vaccination. This CDR3 has 14 amino acids. V lost 3 bases to trimming and J lost 4 bases, with 10 bases between them. CDR1 and CDR2 (germline): SGHAT, FQNNGV. TCRdb passed the 5' RACE reads through MiXCR, listing each CDR3 protein once. The sample includes a few hundred thousand distinct CDR3 sequences, about 8.3% of them seen just once. Sequencing was performed on PBMCs, taken about 41 days after the first yellow fever vaccination. The source is a man in his late teens or twenties who received the YFV17D yellow fever vaccine. The rearrangement links TRBV11-2 to TRBJ2-1; D not resolved. The CDR3 is CASSFSPSYNEQFF. CDR3 nucleotides: TGTGCCAGCAGCTTTTCGCCGAGTTACAATGAGCAGTTCTTC.